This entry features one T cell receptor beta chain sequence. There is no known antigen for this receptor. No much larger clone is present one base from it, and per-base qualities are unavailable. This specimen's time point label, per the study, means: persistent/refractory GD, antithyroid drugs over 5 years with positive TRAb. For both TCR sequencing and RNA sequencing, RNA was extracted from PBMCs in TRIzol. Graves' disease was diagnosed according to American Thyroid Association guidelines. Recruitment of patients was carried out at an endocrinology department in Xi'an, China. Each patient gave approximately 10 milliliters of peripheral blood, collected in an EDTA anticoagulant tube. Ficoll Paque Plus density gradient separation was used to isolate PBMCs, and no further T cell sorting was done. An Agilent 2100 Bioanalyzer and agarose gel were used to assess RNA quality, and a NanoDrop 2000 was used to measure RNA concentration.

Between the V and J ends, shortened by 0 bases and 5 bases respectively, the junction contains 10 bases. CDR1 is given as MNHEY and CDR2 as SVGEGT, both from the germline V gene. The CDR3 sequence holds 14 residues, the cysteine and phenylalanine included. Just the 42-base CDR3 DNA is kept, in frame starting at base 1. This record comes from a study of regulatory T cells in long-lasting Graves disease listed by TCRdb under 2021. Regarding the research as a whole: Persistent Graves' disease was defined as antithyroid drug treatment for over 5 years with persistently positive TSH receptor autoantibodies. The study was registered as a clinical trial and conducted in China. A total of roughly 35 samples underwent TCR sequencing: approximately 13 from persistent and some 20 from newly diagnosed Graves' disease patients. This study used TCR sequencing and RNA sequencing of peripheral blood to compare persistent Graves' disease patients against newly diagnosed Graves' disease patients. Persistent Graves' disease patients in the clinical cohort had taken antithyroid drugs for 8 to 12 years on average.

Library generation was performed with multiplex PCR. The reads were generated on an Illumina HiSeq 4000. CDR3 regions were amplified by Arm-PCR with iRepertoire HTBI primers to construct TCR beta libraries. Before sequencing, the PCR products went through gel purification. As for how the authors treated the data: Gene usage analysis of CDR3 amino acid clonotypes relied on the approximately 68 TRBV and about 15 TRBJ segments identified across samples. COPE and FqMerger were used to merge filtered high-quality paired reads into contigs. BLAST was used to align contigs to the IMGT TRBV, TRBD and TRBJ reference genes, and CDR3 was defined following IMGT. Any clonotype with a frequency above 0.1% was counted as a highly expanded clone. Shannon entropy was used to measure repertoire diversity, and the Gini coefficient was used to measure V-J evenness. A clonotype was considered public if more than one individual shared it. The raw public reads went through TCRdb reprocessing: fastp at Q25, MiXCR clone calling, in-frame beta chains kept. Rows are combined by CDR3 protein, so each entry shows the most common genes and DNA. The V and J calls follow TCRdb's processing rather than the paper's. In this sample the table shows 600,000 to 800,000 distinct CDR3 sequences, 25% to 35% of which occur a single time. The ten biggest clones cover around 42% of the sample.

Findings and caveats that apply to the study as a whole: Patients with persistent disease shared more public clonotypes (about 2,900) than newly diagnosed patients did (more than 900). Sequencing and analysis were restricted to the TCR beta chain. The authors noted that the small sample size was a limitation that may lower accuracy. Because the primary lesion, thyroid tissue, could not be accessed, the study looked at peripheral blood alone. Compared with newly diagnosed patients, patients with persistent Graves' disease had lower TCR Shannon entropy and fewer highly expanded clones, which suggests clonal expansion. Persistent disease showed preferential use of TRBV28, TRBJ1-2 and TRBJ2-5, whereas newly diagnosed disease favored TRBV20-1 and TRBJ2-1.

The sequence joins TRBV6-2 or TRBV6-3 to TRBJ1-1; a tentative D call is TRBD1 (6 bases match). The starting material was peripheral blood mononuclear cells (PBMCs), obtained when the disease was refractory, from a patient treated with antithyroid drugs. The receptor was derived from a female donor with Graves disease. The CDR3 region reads CASSYSAGVTEAFF. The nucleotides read TGTGCCAGCAGTTACTCGGCAGGGGTTACTGAAGCTTTCTTT.